The present T cell receptor beta chain was sequenced within a study of patients and donors after allogeneic stem cell transplantation. This clonotype came up a few times. V dropped 1 base and J dropped 4; count of bases not matched to a gene: 2. This CDR3 is 14 amino acids long. Germline CDR1 is ENHRY and CDR2 is SYGVKD. TCRdb analysed the RT-PCR reads with MiXCR anew, one entry per CDR3 protein. The sample consists of tens of thousands of distinct CDR3 sequences, roughly a third of them appearing once. This TCR was sampled from a human donor who was either an allogeneic HSCT recipient or a stem cell or donor lymphocyte infusion donor (not recorded which). It is not recorded whose cells these are; they may come from a transplant donor. The V gene is TRBV10-3, the J gene TRBJ1-2, with TRBD1 identical over 8 bases. The source material was blood, either unsorted or a sorted T cell fraction (not recorded which). The CDR3 bases are TGTGCCATCAGTGAGTGGACAGGGTTCTATGGCTACACCTTC. Encoded protein: CAISEWTGFYGYTF.